One TCR beta chain is described in this entry. As yet, its antigen is unknown. The sample originates from a study of shared clonotypes between healthy human individuals. Using immunoSEQ multiplex PCR, the repertoire was profiled, and TCRdb retains in-frame clones only, with some absent. The data hold 650,000 to 750,000 clones, with roughly 70% observed a single time. The CDR3 length is 15 residues. Germline V gene lookup returns CDR1 SEHNR and CDR2 FQNEAQ (reference sequence). V was pared by 8 bases and J by 2 bases, with 8 bases of the junction left unmatched. Findings and limits, study-wide: Richness estimates generally favored naive over memory subsets.

This clonotype was sampled from a woman younger than 45 in good health. Sequencing was carried out using memory CD4+ T cells sorted from blood. Sample subset: CD45RA-negative fraction. The chain has TRBV7-9 and TRBJ1-2; 10 bases match TRBD1. This CDR3 reads CASQHRTGGNYGYTF. The DNA for the CDR3 is TGTGCCAGCCAACACAGGACAGGGGGGAACTATGGCTACACCTTC.